This T cell receptor (beta chain) was observed in a study of T cell repertoires in aging, cancer and after chemotherapy. Study summary: Six age groups, ranging from 30 or younger to 70 or older, included the donors. Some 10 million TCR reads were in the whole dataset. Overall study findings and caveats: In cancer patients, declining TCR diversity with age involved lost richness and lost evenness. Compared with age-matched healthy donors, untreated hematological or solid cancer patients showed higher blood TCR clonality.

Peripheral blood genomic DNA, not sorted cells or RNA, was the template. This CDR3 is 13 amino acids long. Germline lookup yields CDR1 MRHNA and CDR2 SNTAGT. Between the trimmed V and J ends, which lost 5 bases and 5 bases, there was a span of 12 bases. TRB rearrangements spanning V, D and J were amplified using mixed TRB-A/B primers. TCRdb re-called the multiplex PCR reads with MiXCR, one entry per CDR3 protein. The sample shows about 6,800 distinct CDR3 sequences, less than 45% of them seen only once. This clonotype was seen a handful of times. The antigen remains undetermined. The sequence was obtained from a human donor in good health. The specimen sequenced was blood. The chain is built from TRBV6-4 and TRBJ2-5, with D tentatively TRBD2 (6 bases). This CDR3 is CASSQTSRETQYF. In DNA, the CDR3 is TGTGCCAGCAGTCAGACTAGTAGGGAGACCCAGTACTTC.